This entry describes one T cell receptor beta chain. This sample was included in a study of blood T cell repertoires in COVID-19. Background on the study: There were acute and convalescent COVID-19 samples, and they came from the United States, Italy and Spain.

Study processing details: Amplification from reference gene primers served as the basis for estimated nucleated cell counts. The data were produced by immunoSEQ multiplex PCR, yet TCRdb's version contains in-frame clones alone and is incomplete. V and J calls and clone size follow that table, whereas D and trimming were derived from the DNA. The sample includes roughly 220,000 clones, roughly four fifths of them seen just once. V was pared by 3 bases and J by 2 bases, with 13 bases between. This CDR3 region has 15 residues. CDR1 and CDR2 from the germline V gene are SGHVS and FQNEAQ. The sample comprised peripheral blood. V and J are TRBV7-8 and TRBJ1-2; a possible D gene is TRBD1 (6 bases). The origin of this receptor is a woman of 80 years or more with COVID-19, enrolled during active disease. CDR3 nucleotides: TGTGCCAGCAGCTTCCTTCCCAGGGGAAACTATGGCTACACCTTC. Translation: CASSFLPRGNYGYTF.